A single sample gave rise to the 23 T cell receptor beta chains below, sequenced in a study of regulatory T cells in long-lasting Graves disease (dated by TCRdb to 2020 to 2022). The sample's time point label is to be understood as: newly diagnosed GD, antithyroid drugs for less than 3 months. For both TCR sequencing and RNA sequencing, RNA was extracted from PBMCs using TRIzol. Libraries were constructed by multiplex PCR. Reads for this sample came from an Illumina HiSeq 4000. To build TCR beta libraries, CDR3 regions were amplified by Arm-PCR using iRepertoire HTBI primers. The public reads were reprocessed in TCRdb via fastp at Q25 and MiXCR, keeping in-frame beta chains. Each entry is one CDR3 protein sequence, shown with its most common DNA and genes. The sample contains about 530,000 distinct CDR3 sequences, about 16% of them found a single time. The top ten constitute approximately 25% of the sample.

Separately, the same data were catalogued under a study of T cells in Graves' hyperthyroidism and ophthalmopathy.

The sequenced sample was peripheral blood mononuclear cells (PBMCs), obtained at new diagnosis, from a patient treated with antithyroid drugs. These receptors all stem from a woman aged 35 to 59 with Graves disease. Donor details come from another sample of the same person, matched by shared clones.

This clonotype appeared many times. The chain has TRBV11-2 and TRBJ2-5, with D hard to call. V lost 5 bases to trimming and J lost 4 bases, with 5 bases between them. The CDR3 is 11 amino acids. Germline V gene sequence: CDR1 SGHAT, CDR2 FQNNGV. The CDR3 protein is CASSRVETQYF. CDR3 DNA sequence: TGTGCCAGCAGCCGGGTAGAGACCCAGTACTTC. Based on the CDR3 plus reference TRBV11-2 and TRBJ2-5, the full variable domain is EAGVAQSPRYKIIEKRQSVAFWCNPISGHATLYWYQQILGQGPKLLIQFQNNGVVDDSQLPKDRFSAERLKGVDSTLKIQPAKLEDSAVYLCASSRVETQYFGPGTRLLVL.

This clonotype has more than one count but fewer than ten. This sequence joins TRBV29-1 and TRBJ2-7; 7 nucleotides agree with TRBD1. Trimming removed 4 bases from V and 6 bases from J; junction bases left unmatched: 3. The CDR3 has 11 residues. In germline, CDR1 is SQVTM, CDR2 ANQGSEA. The CDR3 loop is CSVVAGGEQYF. The CDR3 nucleotides read TGCAGCGTTGTGGCAGGGGGCGAGCAGTACTTC.

This clonotype was seen ten or more times. The chain recombines TRBV27 with TRBJ2-1, with 8 bases matching TRBD1. Germline CDR1 is MNHEY and CDR2 is SMNVEV (reference sequence). V dropped 4 bases and J dropped 7; count of bases not matched to a gene: 0. The CDR3 covers 12 residues. The CDR3 DNA follows: TGTGCCAGCAGTTGGGACAGGAATGAGCAGTTCTTC. Protein sequence: CASSWDRNEQFF.

This chain uses TRBV7-9 with TRBJ2-5; D assignment may be TRBD1 or TRBD2 (5 bases each). This CDR3 has 18 amino acids. The V and J ends lost 5 bases and 0 bases respectively, with 22 bases between them. Germline CDR1 SEHNR, CDR2 FQNEAQ (reference sequence). The DNA for the CDR3 is TGTGCCAGCAGCCACCCCGGGGCAGGAAGGGCGTACCAAGAGACCCAGTACTTC. Protein product: CASSHPGAGRAYQETQYF.

This clonotype was counted a few times. DNA for the CDR3: TGTGCCAGCGGGCCGTTGGTATCCTACAATGAGCAGTTCTTC. Its protein is CASGPLVSYNEQFF. The chain couples TRBV27 to TRBJ2-1; D not resolved. This CDR3 spans 14 amino acids. Germline CDR1 MNHEY, CDR2 SMNVEV (reference sequence). Between the trimmed V and J ends, which lost 8 bases and 1 base, there was a span of 12 bases.

This clonotype was found many times. The chain employs TRBV6-1 and TRBJ2-6; a weak D match, TRBD1 (6 bases). Per the germline V gene, CDR1 is MNHNS and CDR2 is SASEGT. V was shortened by 5 bases and J by 0 bases, with 14 bases between the two germline ends. The CDR3 has 17 amino acids. The CDR3, as DNA: TGTGCCAGCAGTCCTTCGGGACATGCCTCTGGGGCCAACGTCCTGACTTTC. Translated, it gives CASSPSGHASGANVLTF.

This clonotype showed up just a few times. The chain combines TRBV2 with TRBJ1-1, with D possibly TRBD1 on 5 matching bases. Trimming took 3 bases from V and 10 from J, leaving 12 bases between them. CDR1 SNHLY and CDR2 FYNNEI come from the germline V gene. This CDR3 comprises 12 residues. For the CDR3, the DNA is TGTGCCAGCAGTGACAGGGACCAACGAGCTTTCTTT. This codes for CASSDRDQRAFF.

This clonotype was counted at least ten times. The chain uses TRBV28 and TRBJ1-4; D gene uncertain. Germline CDR1 reads MDHEN; CDR2 reads SYDVKM. V was cut by 8 bases and J by 0 bases, with 4 bases left in between. The CDR3 sequence is 12 residues long. The CDR3 spells CASFSTNEKLFF. The CDR3 DNA reads as TGTGCCAGCTTTTCAACTAATGAAAAACTGTTTTTT.

The chain couples TRBV5-1 to TRBJ2-3, with D possibly being TRBD1 or TRBD2 (5 bases each). The V and J ends lost 5 bases and 6 bases respectively, with 16 bases between them. This CDR3 spans 14 amino acids. Germline CDR1 is SGHRS and CDR2 is YFSETQ. The CDR3 loop is CASRVAQGGDTQYF. For the CDR3, the DNA is TGCGCCAGCAGAGTAGCGCAGGGTGGGGATACGCAGTATTTT.

The V gene is TRBV7-2, the J gene TRBJ1-2; 7 bases are shared with TRBD1. CDR3 length: 13 residues. Germline V gene sequence: CDR1 SGHTA, CDR2 FQGNSA. Losses at the gene ends were 5 bases for V and 6 bases for J; bases not matched to a gene: 6. The CDR3 bases are TGTGCCAGCAGCAAAGCCGGGACAGATGGCTACACCTTC. Its translation: CASSKAGTDGYTF.

This clonotype appeared many times. Here the CDR3 DNA reads TGTGCCTGGAGTGACGGTAGCGGGGCCTACGAGCAGTACTTC. It yields the protein CAWSDGSGAYEQYF. The chain uses TRBV30 and TRBJ2-7; 8 bases agree with TRBD2. Per germline, CDR1 GTSNPN and CDR2 SVGIG (reference sequence). This CDR3 is built from 14 residues. The J segment lost 2 bases and the V segment lost 1 base, leaving 4 bases of the junction unmatched. Combining the CDR3 with reference TRBV30 and TRBJ2-7 gives the whole variable domain SQTIHQWPATLVQPVGSPLSLECTVEGTSNPNLYWYRQAAGRGLQLLFYSVGIGQISSEVPQNLSASRPQDRQFILSSKKLLLSDSGFYLCAWSDGSGAYEQYFGPGTRLTVT.

This clonotype was recorded many times. This chain joins TRBV20-1 and TRBJ2-7, with D perhaps TRBD1 or TRBD2 (5 bases each). This CDR3 contains 13 residues. Trimming took off 6 bases at V and 3 bases at J, with 15 bases between the two ends. Looked up from germline, CDR1 is DFQATT and CDR2 is SNEGSKA (reference sequence). CDR3 residues: CSAIPGTHYEQYF. In nucleotides, the CDR3 is TGCAGTGCCATCCCCGGGACCCACTACGAGCAGTACTTC.

This clonotype was recorded many times. This chain connects TRBV5-1 to TRBJ2-7, with TRBD2 matching over 14 bases. Trimming took 3 bases from V and 5 from J; bases not matched to a gene: 1. CDR3 length equals 14 residues. Germline CDR1 and CDR2: SGHRS and YFSETQ. Here the CDR3 reads CASSSGLAGDEQYF. The CDR3 region has the DNA TGCGCCAGCAGCTCGGGACTAGCGGGGGACGAGCAGTACTTC. Full variable domain (outside the CDR3, taken from reference TRBV5-1 and TRBJ2-7): KAGVTQTPRYLIKTRGQQVTLSCSPISGHRSVSWYQQTPGQGLQFLFEYFSETQRNKGNFPGRFSGRQFSNSRSEMNVSTLELGDSALYLCASSSGLAGDEQYFGPGTRLTVT.

CDR3 nucleotide sequence: TGTGCCAGCTCTTACGAGGGCCCTGGGGGTGAGCAGTTCTTC. Encoded protein: CASSYEGPGGEQFF. The chain is built from TRBV6-1 and TRBJ2-1; D may match TRBD1 or TRBD2 (5 bases each). The CDR3 has 14 amino acids. CDR1 and CDR2 from the germline V gene are MNHNS and SASEGT. Trimming left V 8 bases short and J 9 bases short, with 20 bases between.

The V call is TRBV11-2, the J call TRBJ2-6; no clear D gene. CDR1 and CDR2 from the germline V gene are SGHAT and FQNNGV. V was trimmed by 3 bases and J by 0 bases, leaving 12 bases between them. The CDR3 spans 17 residues. CDR3 nucleotide sequence: TGTGCCAGCAGCTTGCTTCTGATCGTCTCTGGGGCCAACGTCCTGACTTTC. The encoded protein is CASSLLLIVSGANVLTF.

The chain has TRBV6-1 and TRBJ1-2, with 7 bases fitting TRBD1. From germline, CDR1 is MNHNS and CDR2 SASEGT. This CDR3 is built from 13 residues. Trimming at V came to 8 bases and at J to 6 bases, leaving 9 bases not matched to a gene. The CDR3 region is CASQLEGADGYTF. CDR3 DNA: TGTGCCAGCCAGCTAGAGGGGGCTGATGGCTACACCTTC.

This clonotype has a handful of counts. V and J are TRBV19 and TRBJ2-5, with 8 bases that match TRBD2. The germline V gene encodes CDR1 LNHDA and CDR2 SQIVND (reference sequence). The V and J ends lost 4 bases and 0 bases, in that order; junction bases with no gene match: 1. The CDR3 loop spans 14 amino acids. The CDR3 spells CASSKGLDQETQYF. DNA for the CDR3: TGTGCCAGTAGTAAGGGACTAGACCAAGAGACCCAGTACTTC. The full variable domain, with the rest looked up from reference TRBV19 and TRBJ2-5, is DGGITQSPKYLFRKEGQNVTLSCEQNLNHDAMYWYRQDPGQGLRLIYYSQIVNDFQKGDIAEGYSVSREKKESFPLTVTSAQKNPTAFYLCASSKGLDQETQYFGPGTRLLVL.

In this sample, this clonotype turned up many times. This sequence joins TRBV5-1 and TRBJ1-4; D is ambiguous. Germline assignment: CDR1 SGHRS and CDR2 YFSETQ. Trimming shortened V by 4 bases and J by 6 bases, and 10 bases separated the two germline ends. The CDR3 contains 13 residues. CDR3 sequence: CASSLRTDEKLFF. CDR3 in DNA: TGCGCCAGCAGCCTCCGGACGGATGAAAAACTGTTTTTT.

The chain recombines TRBV6-1 with TRBJ2-3; 12 nucleotides line up with TRBD2. The CDR3 contains 18 residues. CDR1 and CDR2 (germline): MNHNS, SASEGT. J was trimmed by 1 base and V by 5 bases; bases with no gene match: 10. CDR3 in DNA: TGTGCCAGCAGTCCCCCTAGCGGGGGGGGGTCCGGCACAGATACGCAGTATTTT. Its protein product is CASSPPSGGGSGTDTQYF.

In this sample, this clonotype turned up many times. This sequence joins TRBV7-2 and TRBJ1-1; no reliable D call. The germline CDR1 and CDR2 sequences are SGHTA and FQGNSA. V dropped 3 bases and J dropped 5 bases, with 4 bases sitting between them. The CDR3 runs 11 residues. The CDR3 DNA reads as TGTGCCAGCAGCTTCTATACTGAAGCTTTCTTT. It is translated as CASSFYTEAFF.

This clonotype appeared a few times. The chain joins TRBV6-4 to TRBJ1-1; D not certain. Germline assignment: CDR1 MRHNA and CDR2 SNTAGT. The ends were cut back, 9 bases at V and 1 base at J, with 12 bases in the middle. This CDR3 has 13 residues. Here the CDR3 reads CASQAEANTEAFF. CDR3 nucleotide sequence: TGTGCCAGTCAAGCAGAAGCGAACACTGAAGCTTTCTTT.

This clonotype was seen many times. The chain recombines TRBV28 with TRBJ1-4; possibly TRBD1 for D (6 bases). Trimming shortened V by 5 bases and J by 3 bases, and 13 bases separated the two germline ends. This CDR3 spans 15 amino acids. Germline CDR1 and CDR2: MDHEN and SYDVKM. Here the CDR3 DNA reads TGTGCCAGCAGTACACCACAGGGAGCTAATGAAAAACTGTTTTTT. Residues: CASSTPQGANEKLFF.

This clonotype was seen repeatedly, ten times or more. CDR3 residues: CASSLLWENYGYTF. The DNA of the CDR3 is TGTGCCAGCAGCCTACTCTGGGAAAACTATGGCTACACCTTC. The rearrangement links TRBV12-3 or TRBV12-4 to TRBJ1-2; D is undetermined. Trimming left V 6 bases short and J 2 bases short, with 13 bases between. The CDR3 covers 14 residues.